This TCR beta chain was identified in a study of T cell repertoires in cytomegalovirus infection. Study information: Recently described HLA-C-restricted plus well-studied HLA-B-restricted CMV epitopes were used. Indications came from public TCR beta signatures; they pointed to CMV infection and to a matching HLA type. General study results and limits: HLA-C-restricted CMV-specific TCR beta clonotypes were dominant in the ex vivo response.

Turning to this clonotype: No antigen is known for it.

Via MiXCR, TCRdb re-called the reads, giving one row per CDR3 protein. The sample lists a few hundred thousand distinct CDR3 sequences; 33% were seen once. Between the trimmed V and J ends, which lost 6 bases and 7 bases, there was a span of 7 bases. The germline CDR1 and CDR2 sequences are DFQATT and SNEGSKA (reference sequence). This CDR3 region has 10 residues. This TCR derives from a human donor in good health (CMV status not recorded). Some clones in this sample may be carry-over from other donors' samples. Sequenced here: cultured PBMCs, sampled from culture after CMV antigen stimulation. The V and J genes are TRBV20-1 and TRBJ2-1; D not certain. The CDR3 sequence: CSAAENEQFF. The DNA of the CDR3 is TGCAGTGCAGCCGAAAATGAGCAGTTCTTC.